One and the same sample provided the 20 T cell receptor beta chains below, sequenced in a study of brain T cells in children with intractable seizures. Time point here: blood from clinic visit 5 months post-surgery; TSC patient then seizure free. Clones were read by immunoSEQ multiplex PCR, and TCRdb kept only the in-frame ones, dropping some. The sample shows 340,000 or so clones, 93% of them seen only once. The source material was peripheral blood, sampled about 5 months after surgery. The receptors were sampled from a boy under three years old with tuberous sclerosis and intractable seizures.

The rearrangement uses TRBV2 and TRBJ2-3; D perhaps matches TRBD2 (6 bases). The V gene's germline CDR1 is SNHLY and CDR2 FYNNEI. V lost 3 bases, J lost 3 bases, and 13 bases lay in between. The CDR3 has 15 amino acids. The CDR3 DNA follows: TGTGCCAGCAGTGACGGAGGGTTCGAAACAGATACGCAGTATTTT. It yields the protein CASSDGGFETDTQYF.

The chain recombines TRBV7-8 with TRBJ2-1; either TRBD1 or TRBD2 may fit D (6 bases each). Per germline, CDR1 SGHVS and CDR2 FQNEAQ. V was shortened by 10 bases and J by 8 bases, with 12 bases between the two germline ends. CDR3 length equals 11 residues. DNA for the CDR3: TGTGCCACCTTGGGGGGCGATGAGCAGTTCTTC. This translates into CATLGGDEQFF.

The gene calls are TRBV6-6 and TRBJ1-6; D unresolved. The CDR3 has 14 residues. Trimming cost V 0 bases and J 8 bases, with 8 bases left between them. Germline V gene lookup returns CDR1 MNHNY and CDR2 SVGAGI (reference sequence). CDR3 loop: CASSYSPSYSPLHF. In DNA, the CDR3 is TGTGCCAGCAGTTACTCTCCTTCTTATTCACCCCTCCACTTT.

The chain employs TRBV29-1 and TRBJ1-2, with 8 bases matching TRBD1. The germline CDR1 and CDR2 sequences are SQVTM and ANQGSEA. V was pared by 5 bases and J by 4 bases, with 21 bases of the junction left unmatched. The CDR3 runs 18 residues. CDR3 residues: CSVQGASTGQVTFYGYTF. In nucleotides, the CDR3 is TGCAGCGTTCAGGGGGCTAGTACGGGACAGGTGACTTTCTATGGCTACACCTTC.

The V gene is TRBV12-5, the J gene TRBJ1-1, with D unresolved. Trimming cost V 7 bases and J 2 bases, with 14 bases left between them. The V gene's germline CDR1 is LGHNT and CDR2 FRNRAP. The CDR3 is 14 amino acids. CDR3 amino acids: CASAPRRGNTEAFF. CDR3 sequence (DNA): TGTGCTAGTGCTCCCCGGCGAGGAAACACTGAAGCTTTCTTT.

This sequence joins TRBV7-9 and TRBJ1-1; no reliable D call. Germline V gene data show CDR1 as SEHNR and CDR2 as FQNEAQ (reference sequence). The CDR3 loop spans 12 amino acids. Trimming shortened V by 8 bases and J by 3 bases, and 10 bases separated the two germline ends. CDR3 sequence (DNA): TGTGCCAGCCAAACCTGGGACACTGAAGCTTTCTTT. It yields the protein CASQTWDTEAFF.

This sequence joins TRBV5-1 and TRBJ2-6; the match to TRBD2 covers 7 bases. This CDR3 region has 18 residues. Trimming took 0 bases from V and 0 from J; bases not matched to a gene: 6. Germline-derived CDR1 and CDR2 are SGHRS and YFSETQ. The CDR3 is CASSLVGGGYSGANVLTF. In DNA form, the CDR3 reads TGCGCCAGCAGCTTGGTGGGCGGGGGATACTCTGGGGCCAACGTCCTGACTTTC.

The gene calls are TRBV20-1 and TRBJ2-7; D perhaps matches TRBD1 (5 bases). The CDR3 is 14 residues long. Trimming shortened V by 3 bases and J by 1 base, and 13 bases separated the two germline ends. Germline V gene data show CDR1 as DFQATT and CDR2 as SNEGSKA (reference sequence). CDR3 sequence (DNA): TGCAGTGCTAGTTCTGCAGGGATTTCCTACGAGCAGTACTTC. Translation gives CSASSAGISYEQYF.

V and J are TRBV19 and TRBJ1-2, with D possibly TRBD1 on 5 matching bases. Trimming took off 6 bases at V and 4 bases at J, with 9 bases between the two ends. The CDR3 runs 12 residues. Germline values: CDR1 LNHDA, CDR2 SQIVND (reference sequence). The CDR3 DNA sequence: TGTGCCAGTAGCCCGACAGTCTATGGCTACACCTTC. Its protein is CASSPTVYGYTF.

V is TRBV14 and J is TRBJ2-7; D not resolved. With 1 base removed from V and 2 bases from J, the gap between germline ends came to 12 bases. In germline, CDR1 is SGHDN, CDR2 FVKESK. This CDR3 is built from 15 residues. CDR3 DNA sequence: TGTGCCAGCAGCCAAGCTTGGTCTCGCCCCTACGAGCAGTACTTC. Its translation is CASSQAWSRPYEQYF.

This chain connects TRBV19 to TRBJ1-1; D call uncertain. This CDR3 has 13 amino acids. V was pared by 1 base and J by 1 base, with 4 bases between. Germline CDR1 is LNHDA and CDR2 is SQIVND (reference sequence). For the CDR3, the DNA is TGTGCCAGTAGTATAGGACAGAACACTGAAGCTTTCTTT. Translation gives CASSIGQNTEAFF.

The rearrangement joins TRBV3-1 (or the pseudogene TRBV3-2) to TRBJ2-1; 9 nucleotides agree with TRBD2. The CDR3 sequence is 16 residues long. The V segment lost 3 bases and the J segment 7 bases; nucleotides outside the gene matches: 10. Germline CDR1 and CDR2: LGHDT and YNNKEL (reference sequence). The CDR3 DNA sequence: TGTGCCAGCAGCCATAGGGCGCGGGGGGGGTTGAATGAGCAGTTCTTC. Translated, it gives CASSHRARGGLNEQFF.

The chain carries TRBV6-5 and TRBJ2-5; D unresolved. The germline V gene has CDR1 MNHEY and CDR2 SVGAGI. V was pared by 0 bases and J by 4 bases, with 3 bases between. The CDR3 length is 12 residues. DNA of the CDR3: TGTGCCAGCAGTTACTCCCCAGAGACCCAGTACTTC. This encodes CASSYSPETQYF.

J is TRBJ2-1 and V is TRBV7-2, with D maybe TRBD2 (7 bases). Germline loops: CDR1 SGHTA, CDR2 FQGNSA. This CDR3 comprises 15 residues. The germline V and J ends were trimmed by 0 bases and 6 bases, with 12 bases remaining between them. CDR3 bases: TGTGCCAGCAGCTTAGCGGGGGGGCCGGGCAATGAGCAGTTCTTC. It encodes CASSLAGGPGNEQFF.

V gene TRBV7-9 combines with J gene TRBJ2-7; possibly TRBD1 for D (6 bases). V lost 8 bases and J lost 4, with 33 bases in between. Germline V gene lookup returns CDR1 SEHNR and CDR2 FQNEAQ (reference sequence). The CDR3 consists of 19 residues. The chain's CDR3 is CASPPDQGRVSPLKYEQYF. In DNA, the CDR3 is TGTGCCAGCCCCCCCGACCAGGGGCGCGTTTCGCCTTTAAAGTACGAGCAGTACTTC. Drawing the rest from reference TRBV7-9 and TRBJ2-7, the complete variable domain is DTGVSQNPRHKITKRGQNVTFRCDPISEHNRLYWYRQTLGQGPEFLTYFQNEAQLEKSRLLSDRFSAERPKGSFSTLEIQRTEQGDSAMYLCASPPDQGRVSPLKYEQYFGPGTRLTVT.

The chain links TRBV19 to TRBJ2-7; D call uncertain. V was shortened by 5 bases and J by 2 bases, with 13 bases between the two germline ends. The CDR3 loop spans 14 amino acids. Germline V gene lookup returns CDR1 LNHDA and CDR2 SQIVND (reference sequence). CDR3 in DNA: TGTGCCAGTAGTGCCCCGGATGGGCCCTACGAGCAGTACTTC. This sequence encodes CASSAPDGPYEQYF.

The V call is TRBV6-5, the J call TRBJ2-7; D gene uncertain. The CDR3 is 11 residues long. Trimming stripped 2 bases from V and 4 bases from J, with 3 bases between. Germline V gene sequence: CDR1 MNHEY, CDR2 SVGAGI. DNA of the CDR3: TGTGCCAGCAGTTACCAATACGAGCAGTACTTC. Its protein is CASSYQYEQYF.

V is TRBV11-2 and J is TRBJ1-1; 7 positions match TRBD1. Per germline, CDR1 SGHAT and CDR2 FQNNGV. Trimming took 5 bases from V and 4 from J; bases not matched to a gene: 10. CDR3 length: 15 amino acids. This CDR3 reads CASSDRVRNSTEAFF. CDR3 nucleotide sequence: TGTGCCAGCAGCGACAGGGTTAGGAATTCCACTGAAGCTTTCTTT.

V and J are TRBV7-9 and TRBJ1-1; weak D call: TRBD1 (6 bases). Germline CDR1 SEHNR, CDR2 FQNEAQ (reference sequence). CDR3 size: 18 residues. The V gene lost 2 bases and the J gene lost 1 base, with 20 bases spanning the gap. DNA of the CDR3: TGTGCCAGCAGCTTAATTATGCACAGGGAATGGAGGAACACTGAAGCTTTCTTT. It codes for CASSLIMHREWRNTEAFF.

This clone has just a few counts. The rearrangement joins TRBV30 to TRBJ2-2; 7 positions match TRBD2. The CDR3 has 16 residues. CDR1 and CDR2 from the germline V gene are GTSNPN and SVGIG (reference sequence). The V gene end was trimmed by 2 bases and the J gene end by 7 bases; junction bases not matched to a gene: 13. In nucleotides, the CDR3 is TGTGCCTGGAGTCCCCCGACTAGCTGGAAGGGCGGGGAGCTGTTTTTT. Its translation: CAWSPPTSWKGGELFF.